This T cell receptor (beta chain) was recorded in a study of blood T cells in healthy people across ages. Findings and caveats of the study: What prevented conclusive comparison of naive and antigen-experienced cells was that PBMCs were unsorted. Underestimates were what the diversity estimates from one million T cells were considered to be.

Alongside a J-beta primer mix, a sample-barcoded 5' primer served in a second PCR lasting about 7 to 11 cycles. TCRdb re-called the 5' RACE reads through MiXCR, storing one row per CDR3 protein. Seen here are around 990,000 distinct CDR3 sequences, roughly two fifths observed once, and the top ten hold roughly 14%. The germline CDR1 and CDR2 sequences are LGHNA and YSLEER. The germline V and J ends were trimmed by 0 bases and 6 bases, with 9 bases remaining between them. The CDR3 has 15 residues. This clonotype was picked up a small number of times. Its antigen is currently unknown. Healthy Caucasian individuals from Russia aged roughly 6 to 90 served as donors. Isolating PBMCs gave at least 6 million of these cells per sample.

The gene calls are TRBV4-3 and TRBJ1-6; no definite D call. The sequence was obtained from a young man in good health. The sample consisted of blood. The CDR3 reads CASSQEAPFNSPLHF. DNA for the CDR3: TGCGCCAGCAGCCAAGAGGCGCCCTTTAATTCACCCCTCCACTTT.